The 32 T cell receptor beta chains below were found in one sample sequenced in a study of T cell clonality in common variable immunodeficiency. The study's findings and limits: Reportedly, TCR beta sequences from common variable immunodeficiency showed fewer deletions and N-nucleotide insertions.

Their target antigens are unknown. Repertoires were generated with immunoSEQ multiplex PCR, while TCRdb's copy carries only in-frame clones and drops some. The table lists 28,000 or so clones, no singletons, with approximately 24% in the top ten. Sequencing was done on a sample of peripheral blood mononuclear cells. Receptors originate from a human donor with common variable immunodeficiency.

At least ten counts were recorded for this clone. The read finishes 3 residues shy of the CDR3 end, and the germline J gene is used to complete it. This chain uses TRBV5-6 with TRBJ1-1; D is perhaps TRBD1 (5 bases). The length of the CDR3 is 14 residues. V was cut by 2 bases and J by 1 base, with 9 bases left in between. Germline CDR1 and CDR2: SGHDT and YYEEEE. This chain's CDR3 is CASSFNRRNTEAFF. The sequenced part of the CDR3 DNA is TGTGCCAGCAGCTTTAACAGGCGGAACACTGAA.

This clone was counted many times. Here the CDR3 reads CASIQGKGAHQPQHF. The sequenced CDR3 bases are TGTGCCAGCATTCAAGGCAAGGGTGCGCATCAGCCC. The chain has TRBV6-2 or TRBV6-3 and TRBJ1-5; D remains unclear. The read ends 3 residues early relative to the CDR3; the germline J gene fills the gap. Germline V gives CDR1 MNHEY, CDR2 SVGEGT. The CDR3 loop spans 15 amino acids. V was clipped by 7 bases and J by 5 bases, with 18 bases between them.

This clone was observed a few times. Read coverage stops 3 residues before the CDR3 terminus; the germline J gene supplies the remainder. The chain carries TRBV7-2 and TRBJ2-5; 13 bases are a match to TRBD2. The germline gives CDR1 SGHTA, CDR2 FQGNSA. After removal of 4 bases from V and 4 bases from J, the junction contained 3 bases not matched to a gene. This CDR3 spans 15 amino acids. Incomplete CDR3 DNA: TGTGCCAGCAGCTACGGGACTAGCGGGGTAGAGACC. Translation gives CASSYGTSGVET. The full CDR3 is CASSYGTSGVETQYF.

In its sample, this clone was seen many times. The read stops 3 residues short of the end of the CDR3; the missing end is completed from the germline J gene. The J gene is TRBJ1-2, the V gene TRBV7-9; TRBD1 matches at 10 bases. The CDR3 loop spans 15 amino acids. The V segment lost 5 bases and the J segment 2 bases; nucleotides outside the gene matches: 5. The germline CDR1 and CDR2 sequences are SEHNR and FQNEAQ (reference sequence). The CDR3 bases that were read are TGTGCCAGCAGCGAGGGGACAGGGGAAAACTATGGC. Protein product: CASSEGTGENYG. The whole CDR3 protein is CASSEGTGENYGYTF.

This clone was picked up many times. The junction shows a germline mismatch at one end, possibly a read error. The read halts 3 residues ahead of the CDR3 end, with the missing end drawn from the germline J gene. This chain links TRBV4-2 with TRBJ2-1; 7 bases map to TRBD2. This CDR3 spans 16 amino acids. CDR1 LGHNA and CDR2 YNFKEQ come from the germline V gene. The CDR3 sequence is CASSQAAGNSYNEQFF. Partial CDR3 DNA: TGCGCCAGCAGCCAAGCAGCGGGAAATTCCTACAATGAG.

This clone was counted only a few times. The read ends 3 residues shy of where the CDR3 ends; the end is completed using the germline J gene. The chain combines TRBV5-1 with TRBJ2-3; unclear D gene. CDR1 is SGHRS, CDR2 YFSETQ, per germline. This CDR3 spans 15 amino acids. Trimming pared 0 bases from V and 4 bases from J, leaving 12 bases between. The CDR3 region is CASSLDGANPDTQYF. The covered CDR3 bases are TGCGCCAGCAGCTTGGATGGTGCTAACCCAGATACG.

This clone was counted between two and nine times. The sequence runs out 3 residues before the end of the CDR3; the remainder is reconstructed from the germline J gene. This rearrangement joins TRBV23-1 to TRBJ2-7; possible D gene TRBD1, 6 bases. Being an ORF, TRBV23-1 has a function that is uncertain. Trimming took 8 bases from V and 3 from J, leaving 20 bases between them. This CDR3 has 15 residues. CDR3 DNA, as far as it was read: TGCGCCAGCGTTCGAGGGCCGGGACACTGCTACGAG. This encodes CASVRGPGHCYE. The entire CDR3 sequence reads CASVRGPGHCYEQYF.

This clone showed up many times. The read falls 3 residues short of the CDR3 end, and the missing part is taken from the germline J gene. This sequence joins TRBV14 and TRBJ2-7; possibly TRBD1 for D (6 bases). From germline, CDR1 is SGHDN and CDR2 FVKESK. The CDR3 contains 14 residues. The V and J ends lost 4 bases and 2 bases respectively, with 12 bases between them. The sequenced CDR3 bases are TGTGCCAGCAGCCTCGTCGAGGGGGCCTACGAG. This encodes CASSLVEGAYE. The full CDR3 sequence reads CASSLVEGAYEQYF. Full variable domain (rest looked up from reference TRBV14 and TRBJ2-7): EAGVTQFPSHSVIEKGQTVTLRCDPISGHDNLYWYRRVMGKEIKFLLHFVKESKQDESGMPNNRFLAERTGGTYSTLKVQPAELEDSGVYFCASSLVEGAYEQYFGPGTRLTVT.

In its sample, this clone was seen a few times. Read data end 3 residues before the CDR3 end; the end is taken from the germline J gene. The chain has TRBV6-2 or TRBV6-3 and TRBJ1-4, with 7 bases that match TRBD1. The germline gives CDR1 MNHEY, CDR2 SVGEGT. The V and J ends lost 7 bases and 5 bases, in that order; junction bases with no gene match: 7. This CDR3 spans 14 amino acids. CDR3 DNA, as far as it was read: TGTGCCAGCAAGCCAGGGGGGACGAATGAAAAA. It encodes CASKPGGTNEK. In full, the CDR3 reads CASKPGGTNEKLFF.

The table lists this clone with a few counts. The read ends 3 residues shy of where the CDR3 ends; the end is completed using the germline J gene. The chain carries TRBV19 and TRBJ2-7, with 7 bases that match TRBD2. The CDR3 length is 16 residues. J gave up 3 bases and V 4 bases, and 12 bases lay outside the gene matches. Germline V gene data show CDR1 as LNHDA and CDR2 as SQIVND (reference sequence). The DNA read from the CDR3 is TGTGCCAGTAGTACTGGTTCGTCCCGCGGGAGCTACGAG. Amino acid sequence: CASSTGSSRGSYE. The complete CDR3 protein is CASSTGSSRGSYEQYF.

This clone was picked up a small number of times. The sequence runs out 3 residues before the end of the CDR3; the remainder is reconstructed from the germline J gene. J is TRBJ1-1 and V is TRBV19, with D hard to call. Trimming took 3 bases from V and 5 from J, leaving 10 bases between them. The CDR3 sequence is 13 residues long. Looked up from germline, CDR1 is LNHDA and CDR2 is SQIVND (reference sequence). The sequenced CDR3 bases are TGTGCCAGTAGTATTCGGGGTTTGACTGAA. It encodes CASSIRGLTE. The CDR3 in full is CASSIRGLTEAFF.

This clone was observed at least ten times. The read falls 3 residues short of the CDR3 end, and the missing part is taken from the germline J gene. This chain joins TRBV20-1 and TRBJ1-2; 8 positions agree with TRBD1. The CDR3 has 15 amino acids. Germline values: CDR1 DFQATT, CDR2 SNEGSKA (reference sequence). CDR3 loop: CSARDSRTGLKDYTF. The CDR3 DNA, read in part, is TGCAGTGCTAGAGATTCCCGGACAGGGCTTAAGGAC.

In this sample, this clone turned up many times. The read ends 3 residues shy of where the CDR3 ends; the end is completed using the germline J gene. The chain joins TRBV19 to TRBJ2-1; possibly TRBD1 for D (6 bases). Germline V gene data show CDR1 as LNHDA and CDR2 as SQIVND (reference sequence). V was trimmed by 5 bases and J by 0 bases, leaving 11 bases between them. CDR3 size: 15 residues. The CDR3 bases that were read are TGTGCCAGTAGTCCTCAGGGGCTCTCCTACAATGAG. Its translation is CASSPQGLSYNE. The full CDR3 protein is CASSPQGLSYNEQFF.

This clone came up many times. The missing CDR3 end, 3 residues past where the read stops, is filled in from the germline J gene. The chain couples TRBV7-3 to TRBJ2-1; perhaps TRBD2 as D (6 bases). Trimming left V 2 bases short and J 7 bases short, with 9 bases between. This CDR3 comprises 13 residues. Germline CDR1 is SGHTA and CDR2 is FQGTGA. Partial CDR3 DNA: TGTGCCAGCAGCTTATCGGGGAGGAATGAG. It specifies CASSLSGRNE. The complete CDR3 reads CASSLSGRNEQFF.

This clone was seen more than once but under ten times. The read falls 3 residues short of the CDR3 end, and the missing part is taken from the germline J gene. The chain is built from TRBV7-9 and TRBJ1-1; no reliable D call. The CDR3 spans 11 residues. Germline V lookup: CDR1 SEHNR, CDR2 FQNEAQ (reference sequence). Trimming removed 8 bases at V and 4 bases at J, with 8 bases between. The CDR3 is CASWQGTEAFF. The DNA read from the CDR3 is TGTGCCAGCTGGCAAGGCACTGAA.

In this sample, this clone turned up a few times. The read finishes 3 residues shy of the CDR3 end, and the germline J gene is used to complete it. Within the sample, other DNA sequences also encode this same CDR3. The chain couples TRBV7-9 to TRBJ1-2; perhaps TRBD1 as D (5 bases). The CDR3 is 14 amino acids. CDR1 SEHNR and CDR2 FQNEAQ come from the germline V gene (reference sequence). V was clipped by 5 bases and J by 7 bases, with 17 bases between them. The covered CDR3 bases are TGTGCCAGCAGCCAAGGAGACAGCGTTGGTGGC. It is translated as CASSQGDSVGG. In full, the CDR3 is CASSQGDSVGGYTF. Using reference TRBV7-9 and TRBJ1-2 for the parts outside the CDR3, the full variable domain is DTGVSQNPRHKITKRGQNVTFRCDPISEHNRLYWYRQTLGQGPEFLTYFQNEAQLEKSRLLSDRFSAERPKGSFSTLEIQRTEQGDSAMYLCASSQGDSVGGYTFGSGTRLTVV.

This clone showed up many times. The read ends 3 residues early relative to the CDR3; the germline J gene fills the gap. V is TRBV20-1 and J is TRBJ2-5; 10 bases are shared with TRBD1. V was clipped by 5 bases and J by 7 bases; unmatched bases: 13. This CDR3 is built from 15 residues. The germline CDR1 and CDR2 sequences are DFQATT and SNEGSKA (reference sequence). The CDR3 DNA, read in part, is TGCAGTGCTTACGACTCGGACAGGGGGGACGGGACC. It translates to CSAYDSDRGDGT. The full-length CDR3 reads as CSAYDSDRGDGTQYF.

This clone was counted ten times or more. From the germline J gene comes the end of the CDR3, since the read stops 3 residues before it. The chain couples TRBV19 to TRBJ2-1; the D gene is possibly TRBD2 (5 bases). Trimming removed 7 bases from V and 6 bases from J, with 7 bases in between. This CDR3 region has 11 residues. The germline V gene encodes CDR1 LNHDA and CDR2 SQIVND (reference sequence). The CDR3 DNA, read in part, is TGTGCCAGTATCCGGGGCAATGAG. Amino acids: CASIRGNE. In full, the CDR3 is CASIRGNEQFF.

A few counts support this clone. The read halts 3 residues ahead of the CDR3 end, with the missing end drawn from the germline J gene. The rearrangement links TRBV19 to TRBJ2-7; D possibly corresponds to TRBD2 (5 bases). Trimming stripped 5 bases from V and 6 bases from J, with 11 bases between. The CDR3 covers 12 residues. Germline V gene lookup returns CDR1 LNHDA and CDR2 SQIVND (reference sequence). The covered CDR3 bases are TGTGCCAGTAGTTGGACTTTAGGCGAG. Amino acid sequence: CASSWTLGE. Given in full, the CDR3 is CASSWTLGEQYF.

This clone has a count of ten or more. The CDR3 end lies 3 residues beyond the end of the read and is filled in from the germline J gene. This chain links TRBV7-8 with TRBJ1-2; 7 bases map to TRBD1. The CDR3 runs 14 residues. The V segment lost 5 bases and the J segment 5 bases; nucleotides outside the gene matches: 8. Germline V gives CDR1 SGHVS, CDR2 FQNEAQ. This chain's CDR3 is CASSPGTDLYGYTF. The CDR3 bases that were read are TGTGCCAGCAGCCCAGGGACAGATTTATATGGC.

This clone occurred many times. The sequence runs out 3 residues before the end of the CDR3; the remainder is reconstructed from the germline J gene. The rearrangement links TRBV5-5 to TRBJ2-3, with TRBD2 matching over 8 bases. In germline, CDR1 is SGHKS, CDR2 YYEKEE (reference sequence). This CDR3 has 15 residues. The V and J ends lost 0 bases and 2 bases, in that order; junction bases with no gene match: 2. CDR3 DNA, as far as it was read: TGTGCCAGCAGCTTGGGACTAGCGCACACAGATACG. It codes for CASSLGLAHTDT. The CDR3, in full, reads CASSLGLAHTDTQYF.

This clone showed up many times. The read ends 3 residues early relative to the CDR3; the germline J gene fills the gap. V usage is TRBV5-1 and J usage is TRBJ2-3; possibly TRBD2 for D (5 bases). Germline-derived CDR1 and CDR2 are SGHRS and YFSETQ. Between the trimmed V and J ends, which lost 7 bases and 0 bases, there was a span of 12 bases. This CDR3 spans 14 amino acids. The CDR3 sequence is CASGRGGSTDTQYF. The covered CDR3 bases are TGCGCCAGCGGCCGTGGCGGGAGCACAGATACG.

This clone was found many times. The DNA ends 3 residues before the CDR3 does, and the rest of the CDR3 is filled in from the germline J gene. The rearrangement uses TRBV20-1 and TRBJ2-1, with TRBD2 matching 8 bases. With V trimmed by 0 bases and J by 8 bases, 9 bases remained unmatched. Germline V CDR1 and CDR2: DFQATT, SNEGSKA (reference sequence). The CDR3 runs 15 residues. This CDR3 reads CSAREVLGLGDEQFF. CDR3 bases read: TGCAGTGCTAGAGAGGTATTGGGACTAGGGGATGAG.

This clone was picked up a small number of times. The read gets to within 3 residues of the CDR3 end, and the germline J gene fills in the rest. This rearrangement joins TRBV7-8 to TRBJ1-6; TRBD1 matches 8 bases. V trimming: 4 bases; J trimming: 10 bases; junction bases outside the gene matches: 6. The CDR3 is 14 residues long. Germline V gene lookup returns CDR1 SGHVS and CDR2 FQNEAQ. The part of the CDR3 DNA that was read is TGTGCCAGCAGCTGGACAGGGATCTTGTCACCC. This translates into CASSWTGILSP. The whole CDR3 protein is CASSWTGILSPLHF.

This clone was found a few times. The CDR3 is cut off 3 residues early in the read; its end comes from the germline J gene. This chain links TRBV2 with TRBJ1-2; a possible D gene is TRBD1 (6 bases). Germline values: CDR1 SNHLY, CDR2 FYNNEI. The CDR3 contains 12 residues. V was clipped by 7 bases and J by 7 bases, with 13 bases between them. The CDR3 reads CASITVRGGYTF. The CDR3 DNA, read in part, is TGTGCCAGCATTACCGTCAGGGGTGGC. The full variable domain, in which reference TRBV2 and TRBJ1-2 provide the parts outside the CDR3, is EPEVTQTPSHQVTQMGQEVILRCVPISNHLYFYWYRQILGQKVEFLVSFYNNEISEKSEIFDDQFSVERPDGSNFTLKIRSTKLEDSAMYFCASITVRGGYTFGSGTRLTVV.

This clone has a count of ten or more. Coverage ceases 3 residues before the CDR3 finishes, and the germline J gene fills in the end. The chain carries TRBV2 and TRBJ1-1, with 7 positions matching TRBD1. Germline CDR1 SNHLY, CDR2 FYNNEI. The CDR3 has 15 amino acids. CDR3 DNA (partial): TGTGCCAGCAGCGCCACTTCCGGGACAGTGGGCCCA. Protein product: CASSATSGTVGP. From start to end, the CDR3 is CASSATSGTVGPAFF. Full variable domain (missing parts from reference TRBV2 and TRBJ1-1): EPEVTQTPSHQVTQMGQEVILRCVPISNHLYFYWYRQILGQKVEFLVSFYNNEISEKSEIFDDQFSVERPDGSNFTLKIRSTKLEDSAMYFCASSATSGTVGPAFFGQGTRLTVV.

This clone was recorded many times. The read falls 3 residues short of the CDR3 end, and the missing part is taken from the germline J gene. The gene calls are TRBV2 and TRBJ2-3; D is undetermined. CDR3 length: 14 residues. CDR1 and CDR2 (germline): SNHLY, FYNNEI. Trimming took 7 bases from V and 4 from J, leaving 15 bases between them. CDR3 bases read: TGTGCCAGCACCAACTTCGCATCTTCAGATACG. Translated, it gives CASTNFASSDT. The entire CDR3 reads CASTNFASSDTQYF.

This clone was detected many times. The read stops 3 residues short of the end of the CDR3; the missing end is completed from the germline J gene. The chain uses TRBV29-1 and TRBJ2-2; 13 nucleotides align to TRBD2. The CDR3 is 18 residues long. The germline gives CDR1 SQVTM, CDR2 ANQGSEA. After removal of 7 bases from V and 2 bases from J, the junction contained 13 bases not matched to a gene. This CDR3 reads CSATPGTSGTFNTGELFF. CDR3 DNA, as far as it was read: TGCAGCGCGACACCTGGGACTAGCGGGACCTTCAACACCGGGGAG.

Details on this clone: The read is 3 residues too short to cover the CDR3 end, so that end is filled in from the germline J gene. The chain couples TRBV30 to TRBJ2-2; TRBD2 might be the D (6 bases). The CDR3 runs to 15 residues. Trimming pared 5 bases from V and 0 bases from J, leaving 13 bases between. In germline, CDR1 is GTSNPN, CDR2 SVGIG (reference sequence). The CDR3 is CAWQRDWTNTGELFF. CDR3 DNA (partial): TGTGCCTGGCAACGGGACTGGACGAACACCGGGGAG.

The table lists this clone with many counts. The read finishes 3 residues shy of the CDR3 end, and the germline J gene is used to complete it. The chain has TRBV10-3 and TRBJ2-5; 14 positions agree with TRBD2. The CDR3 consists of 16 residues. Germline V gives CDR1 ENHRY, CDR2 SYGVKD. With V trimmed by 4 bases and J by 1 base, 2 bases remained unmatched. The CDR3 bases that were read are TGTGCCATCAGTGCGGGACTAGCGGGAGCCCAAGAGACC. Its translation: CAISAGLAGAQET. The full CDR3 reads CAISAGLAGAQETQYF.

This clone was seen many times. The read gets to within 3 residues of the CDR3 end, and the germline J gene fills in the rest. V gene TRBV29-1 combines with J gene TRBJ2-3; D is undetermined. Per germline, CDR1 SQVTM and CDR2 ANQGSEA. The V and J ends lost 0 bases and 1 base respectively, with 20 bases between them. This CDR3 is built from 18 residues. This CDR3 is CSVEDDGLASSGTDTQYF. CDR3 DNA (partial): TGCAGCGTTGAAGACGACGGGTTGGCTTCATCGGGCACAGATACG.

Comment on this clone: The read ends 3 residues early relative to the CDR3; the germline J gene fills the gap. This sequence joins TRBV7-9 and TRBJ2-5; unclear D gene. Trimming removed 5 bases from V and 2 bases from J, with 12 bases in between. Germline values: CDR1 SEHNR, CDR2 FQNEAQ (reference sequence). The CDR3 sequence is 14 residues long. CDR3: CASSESGAQETQYF. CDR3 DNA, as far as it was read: TGTGCCAGCAGCGAATCAGGAGCTCAAGAGACC.